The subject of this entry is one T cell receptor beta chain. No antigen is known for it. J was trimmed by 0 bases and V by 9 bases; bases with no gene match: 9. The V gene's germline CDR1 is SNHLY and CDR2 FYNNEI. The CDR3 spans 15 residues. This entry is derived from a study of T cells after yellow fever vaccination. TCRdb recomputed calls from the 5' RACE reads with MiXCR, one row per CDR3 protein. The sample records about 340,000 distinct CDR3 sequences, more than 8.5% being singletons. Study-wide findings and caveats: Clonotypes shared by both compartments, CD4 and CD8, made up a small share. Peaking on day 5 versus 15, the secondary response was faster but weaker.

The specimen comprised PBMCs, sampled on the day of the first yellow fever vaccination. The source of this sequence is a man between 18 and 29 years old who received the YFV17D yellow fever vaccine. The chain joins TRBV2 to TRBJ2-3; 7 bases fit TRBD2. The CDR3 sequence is CARGAWRGSTDTQYF. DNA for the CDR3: TGTGCCAGAGGTGCTTGGCGGGGGAGCACAGATACGCAGTATTTT.